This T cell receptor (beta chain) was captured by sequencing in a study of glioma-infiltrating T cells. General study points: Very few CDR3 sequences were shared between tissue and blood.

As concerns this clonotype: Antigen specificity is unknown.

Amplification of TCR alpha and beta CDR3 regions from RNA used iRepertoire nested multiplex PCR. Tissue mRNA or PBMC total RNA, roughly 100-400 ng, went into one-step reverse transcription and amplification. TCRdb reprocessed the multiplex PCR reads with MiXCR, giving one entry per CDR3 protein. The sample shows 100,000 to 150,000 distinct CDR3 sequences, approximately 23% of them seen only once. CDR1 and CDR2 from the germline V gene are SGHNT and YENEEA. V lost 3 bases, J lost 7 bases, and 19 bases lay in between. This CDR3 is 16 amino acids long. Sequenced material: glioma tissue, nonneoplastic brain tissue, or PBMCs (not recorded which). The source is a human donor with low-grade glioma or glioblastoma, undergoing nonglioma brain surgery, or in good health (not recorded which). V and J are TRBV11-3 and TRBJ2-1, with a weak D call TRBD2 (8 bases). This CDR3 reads CASSLTGPAGDNEQFF. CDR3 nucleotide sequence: TGTGCCAGCAGCTTGACAGGGCCAGCGGGAGATAATGAGCAGTTCTTC.